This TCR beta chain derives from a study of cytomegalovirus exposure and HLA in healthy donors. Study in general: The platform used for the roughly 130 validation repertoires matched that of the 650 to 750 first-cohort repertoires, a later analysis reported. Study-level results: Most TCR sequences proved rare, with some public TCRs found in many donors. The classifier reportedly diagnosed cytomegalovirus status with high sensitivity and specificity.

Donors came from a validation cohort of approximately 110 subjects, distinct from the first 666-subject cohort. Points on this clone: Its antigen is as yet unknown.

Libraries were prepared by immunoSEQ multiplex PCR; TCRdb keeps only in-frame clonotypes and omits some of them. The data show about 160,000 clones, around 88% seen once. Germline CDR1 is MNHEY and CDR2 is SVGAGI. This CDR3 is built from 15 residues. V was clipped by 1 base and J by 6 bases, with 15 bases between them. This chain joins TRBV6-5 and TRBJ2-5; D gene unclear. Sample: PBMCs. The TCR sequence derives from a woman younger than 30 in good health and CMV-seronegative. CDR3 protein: CASSYYPLEKKTQYF. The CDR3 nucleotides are TGTGCCAGCAGTTACTACCCACTTGAGAAAAAGACCCAGTACTTC.